This T cell receptor beta chain is drawn from a study of human T cells and chemical hapten exposure. CDR3 size: 12 residues. Trimming pared 1 base from V and 5 bases from J, leaving 5 bases between. Germline values: CDR1 SEHNR, CDR2 FQNEAQ (reference sequence). The time point was: pre-sensitization, week 0. This sample's treatment: therapeutic diphenylcyclopropenone sensitization with weekly scalp DPC. Donors, patients with alopecia ranging from 18 to 70 years old and judged suitable for DPC, provided samples. Individual cDNA molecules had unique molecular identifiers attached to them by the library. In the authors' methods: Ranging from about 20,000 to 700,000, TCR counts per sample had a median value of around 100,000. TCRdb independently ran MiXCR on the RACE reads; one entry per CDR3 protein. Here the V and J calls rest on TCRdb's processing, not on the authors' analysis. The sample has 350,000 to 450,000 distinct CDR3 sequences, 4.5% to 5.5% seen once.

This clonotype was picked up many times. Its specificity is not known. Broader study findings: Expanded TCRs produced significantly more large CDR3 similarity clusters than controls did.

This sequence joins TRBV7-9 and TRBJ1-1; D uncertain. Sequencing used whole blood, obtained in connection with sensitization to the hapten diphenylcyclopropenone (DPC). The receptor comes from a woman between 50 and 59 years old with alopecia areata. Some clones in this sample may be carry-over from other donors' samples. CDR3 protein: CASSLEETEAFF. The CDR3 nucleotides are TGTGCCAGCAGCTTAGAAGAGACTGAAGCTTTCTTT.